This TCR beta chain was identified during a study of blood T cell repertoires in COVID-19 (dated by TCRdb to about 2020). For context, the study as a whole: Collaborator samples came from the United States, Italy and Spain and covered acute and convalescent phases of COVID-19. The material from the prospective study consisted of cDNA or gDNA derived from T cells, B-cell-depleted T cells, or PBMCs. Subjects who had been exposed to COVID-19, were actively infected with it, or had recovered from it provided the deeply sampled blood TCRbeta repertoires that made up the dataset. A freely available public database, intended as a resource for researchers studying the immune response to SARS-CoV-2, is where the repertoires were released. Samples came from the ongoing ImmuneRACE study (first 160 participants) plus 1,254 subjects from 6 global collaborators. Nearly every sample came with metadata listing a de-identified subject ID, COVID-19 status, age in years and sex. Where HLA class I and class II types were available, the types were taken from metadata supplied by the sample provider, not from assay-based typing. Overall study results and their limits: The quantity of clinical and demographic metadata differed by source and by participant and was supplied without curation.

Turning to this clone: This receptor's antigen is unknown. Per-base quality was not reported, and no clone a single base away is much larger than it.

Collaborating institutions collected whole blood in K2EDTA tubes following their own protocols. For TCRbeta analysis, collaborators shipped samples in one of three forms: frozen whole blood, isolated PBMCs, or DNA extracted from either of those sample types. TCRbeta CDR3 regions were amplified from genomic DNA by means of the immunoSEQ Assay, a bias-controlled multiplex PCR. The paper's data handling went like this. Nucleated cell counts per sample were estimated from amplification of reference gene primers within the assay. Sequence reads were collapsed and filtered to measure the absolute abundance of every unique TCRbeta CDR3 rearrangement. Productive Simpson clonality was computed per sample as the square root of Simpson's diversity index over productive rearrangements. Held by TCRdb, this immuneACCESS table contains in-frame sequences only and omits some clones. Under half of the omission traces to an unresolved V gene where checked; the cause of the rest is unknown. Clone size and V and J calls were adopted from that table, with D and trimming inferred from the DNA. The sample table contains about 140,000 clones; only one count was recorded for roughly 79% of them. The biggest ten clones account for just under 2% of the sample.

At the junction V is shortened by 4 bases and J by 7 bases, with 17 bases in between. Measured from the cysteine to the phenylalanine, the CDR3 is 14 residues long. Only the CDR3 portion is preserved as DNA: 42 bases, with reading frame beginning at the first base. CDR1 and CDR2, looked up from the germline V gene (reference sequence), are SGHKS and YYEKEE. Sequenced material: peripheral blood. The clonotype comes from a woman aged 55-75 years with acute or convalescent COVID-19. This chain joins TRBV5-5 to TRBJ1-2; the D segment cannot be called with confidence. The CDR3 protein: CASSPHGVLRGYTF. The bases are TGTGCCAGCAGCCCCCACGGGGTACTGCGTGGCTACACCTTC.